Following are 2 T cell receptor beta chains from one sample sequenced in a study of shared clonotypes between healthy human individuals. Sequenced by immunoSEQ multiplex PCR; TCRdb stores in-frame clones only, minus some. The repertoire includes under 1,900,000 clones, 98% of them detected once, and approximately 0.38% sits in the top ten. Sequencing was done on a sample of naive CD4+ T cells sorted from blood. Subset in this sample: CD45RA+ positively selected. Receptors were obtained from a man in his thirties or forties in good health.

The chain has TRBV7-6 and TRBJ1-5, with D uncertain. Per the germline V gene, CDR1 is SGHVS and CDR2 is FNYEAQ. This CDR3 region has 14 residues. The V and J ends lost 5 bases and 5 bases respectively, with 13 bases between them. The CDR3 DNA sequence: TGTGCCAGCAGCCCGCAAGGCGGGCATCAGCCCCAGCATTTT. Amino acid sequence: CASSPQGGHQPQHF.

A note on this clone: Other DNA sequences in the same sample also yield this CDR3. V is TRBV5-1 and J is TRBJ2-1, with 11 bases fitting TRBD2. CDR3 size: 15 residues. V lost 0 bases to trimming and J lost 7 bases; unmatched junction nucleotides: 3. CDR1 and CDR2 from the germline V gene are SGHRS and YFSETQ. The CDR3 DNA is TGCGCCAGCAGCTTGGTACTAGCGGGGGCAAATGAGCAGTTCTTC. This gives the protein CASSLVLAGANEQFF.